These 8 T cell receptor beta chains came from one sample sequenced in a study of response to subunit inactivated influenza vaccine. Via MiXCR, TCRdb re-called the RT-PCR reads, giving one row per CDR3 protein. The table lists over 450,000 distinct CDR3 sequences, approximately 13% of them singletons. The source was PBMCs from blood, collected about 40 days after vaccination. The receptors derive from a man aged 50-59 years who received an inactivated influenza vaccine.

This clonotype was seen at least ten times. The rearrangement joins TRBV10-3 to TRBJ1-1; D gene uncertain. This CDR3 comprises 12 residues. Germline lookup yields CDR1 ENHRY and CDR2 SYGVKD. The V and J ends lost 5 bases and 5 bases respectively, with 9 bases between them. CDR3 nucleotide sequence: TGTGCCATCAGTAGGAGTGGGACTGAAGCTTTCTTT. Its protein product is CAISRSGTEAFF.

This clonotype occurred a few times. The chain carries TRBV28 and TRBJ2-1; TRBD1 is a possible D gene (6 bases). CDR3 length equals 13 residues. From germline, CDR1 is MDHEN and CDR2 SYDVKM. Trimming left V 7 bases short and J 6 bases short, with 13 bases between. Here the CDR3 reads CASKQGLFNEQFF. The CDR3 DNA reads TGTGCCAGCAAACAGGGCCTTTTCAATGAGCAGTTCTTC.

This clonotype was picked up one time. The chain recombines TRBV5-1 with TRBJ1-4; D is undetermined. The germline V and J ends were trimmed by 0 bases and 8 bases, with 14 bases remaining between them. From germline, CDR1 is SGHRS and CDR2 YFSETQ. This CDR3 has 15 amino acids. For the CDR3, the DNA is TGCGCCAGCAGCTTGGCCATCAGGCCGGAAGAAAAACTGTTTTTT. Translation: CASSLAIRPEEKLFF.

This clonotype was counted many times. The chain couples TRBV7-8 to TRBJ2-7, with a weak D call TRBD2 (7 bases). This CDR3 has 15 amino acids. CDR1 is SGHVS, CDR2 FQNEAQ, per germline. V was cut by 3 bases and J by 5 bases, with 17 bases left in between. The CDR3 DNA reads TGTGCCAGCAGCTTCCGGGGAGGGGGTGCGGACGAGCAGTACTTC. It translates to CASSFRGGGADEQYF.

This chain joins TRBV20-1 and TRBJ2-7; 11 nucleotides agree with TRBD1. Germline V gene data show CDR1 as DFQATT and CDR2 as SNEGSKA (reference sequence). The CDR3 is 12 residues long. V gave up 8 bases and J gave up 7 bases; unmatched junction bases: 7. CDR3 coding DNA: TGCAGTCCCGGACAGGGGGCGCGAGAGCAGTACTTC. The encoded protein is CSPGQGAREQYF.

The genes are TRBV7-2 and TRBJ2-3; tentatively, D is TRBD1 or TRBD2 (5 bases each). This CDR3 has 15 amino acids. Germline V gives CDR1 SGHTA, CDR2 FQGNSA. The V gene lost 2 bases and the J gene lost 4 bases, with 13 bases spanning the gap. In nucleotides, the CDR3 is TGTGCCAGCAGCTTACAGGGAGCAATATCAGATACGCAGTATTTT. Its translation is CASSLQGAISDTQYF.

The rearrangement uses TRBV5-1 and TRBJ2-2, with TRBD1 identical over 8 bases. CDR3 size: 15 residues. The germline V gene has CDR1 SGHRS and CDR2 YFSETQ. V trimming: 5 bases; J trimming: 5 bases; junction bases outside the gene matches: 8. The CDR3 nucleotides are TGCGCCAGCAGTATTCGGACAGGGATGACCGGGGAGCTGTTTTTT. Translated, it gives CASSIRTGMTGELFF.

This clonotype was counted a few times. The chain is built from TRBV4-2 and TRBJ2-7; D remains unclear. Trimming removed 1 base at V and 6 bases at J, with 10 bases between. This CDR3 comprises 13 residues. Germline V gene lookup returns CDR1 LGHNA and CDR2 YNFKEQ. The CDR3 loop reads CASSQAGTIEQYF. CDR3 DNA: TGTGCCAGCAGCCAAGCAGGTACCATCGAGCAGTACTTC.